This T cell receptor beta chain was observed in a study of shared clonotypes between healthy human individuals. On the study more broadly: The plates for each donor numbered three CD4 naive, three CD4 memory, two CD8 naive and one CD8 memory.

V was pared by 5 bases and J by 1 base, with 5 bases of the junction left unmatched. Germline CDR1 is SGHRS and CDR2 is YFSETQ. CDR3 length: 15 amino acids. From CD4+ cells came CD45RA+ naive and CD45RA-negative memory subsets. Comments on this clone: As yet, its antigen is unknown.

Findings and limits, study-wide: Richness estimates generally favored naive over memory subsets.

Assay: immunoSEQ multiplex PCR; the TCRdb copy retains only in-frame clones and omits some. The table records 1.4 million or so clones, roughly 98.5% of them present only once. V is TRBV5-1 and J is TRBJ2-3, with TRBD2 matching over 9 bases. The sample was naive CD4+ T cells sorted from blood. As to subset: CD45RA+ positively selected. The TCR originated in a man aged 30 to 45 in good health. The CDR3 protein is CASRRWTSGTDTQYF. The DNA for the CDR3 is TGCGCCAGCAGACGCTGGACTAGCGGCACAGATACGCAGTATTTT.